This TCR beta chain was sequenced during a study of T cells expressing NK-cell markers. Looking at the study overall: It was sorted CD3+CD56+NKG2C+, CD3+CD56+NKG2C- and CD3+CD56-NKG2C+ T cells that supplied the TCR beta repertoires.

Details on this clonotype: The antigen remains unidentified.

Generation of TCR beta cDNA was performed by 5'RACE template switching incorporating UMIs. TCRdb re-analyzed the 5' RACE reads; it lists each CDR3 protein once, without DNA. Here the sample table reports about 190,000 distinct CDR3 sequences. Study conclusions and caveats: Among a handful of donors, these clonotypes also ranked first in the CD3+CD56-NKG2C+ fraction. About 6 donors had dominant NKG2C+ clonotypes that comprised roughly 1.0-8% of their CD8+ T cells.

The CDR3 covers 15 residues. Germline V lookup: CDR1 DFQATT, CDR2 SNEGSKA (reference sequence). The clonotype was recovered from a man aged 18 to 70 in good health. Sequenced sample: blood T cells: a sorted CD56 or NKG2C T cell subset, CD4+ or CD8+ T cells, or bulk PBMC T cells (not recorded which). The gene calls are TRBV20-1 and TRBJ2-1. CDR3 sequence: CSARSSSGSYNEQFF.